The 28 T cell receptor beta chains in this list originate from one sample, sequenced in a study of blood T cell repertoires in COVID-19. The data were produced by immunoSEQ multiplex PCR, yet TCRdb's version contains in-frame clones alone and is incomplete. The data show 150,000 to 200,000 clones, almost 80% seen once. Sequencing was performed on peripheral blood. The receptor set was obtained from a man aged 60-69 years with active or convalescent COVID-19.

This clone has just one count. The CDR3 DNA follows: TGTGCCAGCAGCCCTCCTGGAGGCTATGGCTACACCTTC. This codes for CASSPPGGYGYTF. The chain combines TRBV11-2 with TRBJ1-2; D gene ambiguous. Trimming cost V 5 bases and J 4 bases, with 11 bases left between them. Germline values: CDR1 SGHAT, CDR2 FQNNGV. This CDR3 has 13 residues.

The chain employs TRBV10-3 and TRBJ1-1, with a possible D match to TRBD1 (6 bases). Trimming shortened V by 2 bases and J by 1 base, and 8 bases separated the two germline ends. CDR3 length: 14 residues. CDR1 is ENHRY, CDR2 SYGVKD, per germline. DNA of the CDR3: TGTGCCATCAGTGAGCACAGGGCGAACACTGAAGCTTTCTTT. Its protein is CAISEHRANTEAFF.

This clone was recorded only once. The chain recombines TRBV9 with TRBJ2-7; 7 positions match TRBD2. V dropped 0 bases and J dropped 5; count of bases not matched to a gene: 2. This CDR3 comprises 13 residues. Per the germline V gene, CDR1 is SGDLS and CDR2 is YYNGEE. CDR3 DNA sequence: TGTGCCAGCAGCGTAGGCGGGGGACACGAGCAGTACTTC. The encoded protein is CASSVGGGHEQYF.

This chain links TRBV6-5 with TRBJ1-4, with D possibly matching TRBD1 (5 bases). Trimming pared 5 bases from V and 12 bases from J, leaving 16 bases between. The CDR3 has 13 amino acids. Germline assignment: CDR1 MNHEY and CDR2 SVGAGI. The CDR3 DNA sequence: TGTGCCAGCAGTATTAGGCCCGGGGGGGAACTGTTTTTT. Translating it yields CASSIRPGGELFF.

The chain recombines TRBV28 with TRBJ1-3; D gene uncertain. This CDR3 region has 11 residues. Trimming cost V 2 bases and J 8 bases, with 4 bases left between them. The germline V gene has CDR1 MDHEN and CDR2 SYDVKM. CDR3 protein: CASSLLDTIYF. The CDR3 nucleotides are TGTGCCAGCAGTTTACTAGACACCATATATTTT.

This chain connects TRBV7-2 to TRBJ1-1, with D possibly matching TRBD1 (5 bases). Deletions cut 2 bases from V and 5 bases from J, with 6 bases between. CDR1 and CDR2 from the germline V gene are SGHTA and FQGNSA. The CDR3 runs to 12 residues. CDR3 sequence (DNA): TGTGCCAGCAGCTTAAGGGGTACTGAAGCTTTCTTT. Amino acid sequence: CASSLRGTEAFF.

This sequence joins TRBV7-2 and TRBJ1-3; 7 bases map to TRBD1. The ends lost 5 bases at V and 4 bases at J; junction bases unmatched: 5. The CDR3 runs to 14 residues. CDR1 is SGHTA and CDR2 is FQGNSA in the germline V gene. Here the CDR3 DNA reads TGTGCCAGCAGCGTGACAGGGCGAGGAAACACCATATATTTT. Its translation: CASSVTGRGNTIYF.

This clone was detected only a few times. The chain recombines TRBV5-6 with TRBJ2-3; 12 nucleotides align to TRBD2. The germline gives CDR1 SGHDT, CDR2 YYEEEE. J gave up 3 bases and V 2 bases, and 4 bases lay outside the gene matches. There are 16 residues in the CDR3. The CDR3 loop reads CASSFGLAGITDTQYF. The CDR3 DNA reads as TGTGCCAGCAGCTTTGGACTAGCGGGGATTACAGATACGCAGTATTTT.

The chain employs TRBV25-1 and TRBJ1-1; D perhaps matches TRBD1 (5 bases). The CDR3 runs 12 residues. CDR1 is MGHDK, CDR2 SYGVNS, per germline. The ends were cut back, 8 bases at V and 4 bases at J, with 11 bases in the middle. The chain's CDR3 is CASRRVATEAFF. CDR3 coding DNA: TGTGCCAGCCGCAGGGTTGCCACTGAAGCTTTCTTT.

The rearrangement links TRBV18 to TRBJ1-4; TRBD1 might be the D (5 bases). The CDR3 extends over 15 amino acids. V was clipped by 3 bases and J by 0 bases, with 8 bases between them. Germline values: CDR1 KGHSH, CDR2 LQKENI. CDR3 coding DNA: TGTGCCAGCTCACCGATGACAGCAACTAATGAAAAACTGTTTTTT. Translating gives CASSPMTATNEKLFF.

The V call is TRBV23-1, the J call TRBJ2-2; D perhaps matches TRBD1 (7 bases). TRBV23-1 has ORF status, its function being uncertain. This CDR3 comprises 17 residues. The V gene lost 7 bases and the J gene lost 1 base, with 19 bases spanning the gap. CDR3 in DNA: TGCGCCAGCACTCCCCAGGGGGGCGGAGGGAACACCGGGGAGCTGTTTTTT. Amino acid sequence: CASTPQGGGGNTGELFF.

The gene calls are TRBV9 and TRBJ2-7; TRBD2 aligns across 14 bases. This CDR3 contains 13 residues. The ends lost 7 bases at V and 6 bases at J; junction bases unmatched: 3. CDR1 SGDLS and CDR2 YYNGEE come from the germline V gene. The CDR3 nucleotides are TGTGCCAGCGGGACTAGCGGGAGTACCGAGCAGTACTTC. Amino acid sequence: CASGTSGSTEQYF.

Concerning this clone: The junction and the germline gene differ at one end; a read error may be behind it. This chain uses TRBV3-1 (or the pseudogene TRBV3-2) with TRBJ2-3; 7 bases are shared with TRBD2. CDR1 is LGHDT, CDR2 YNNKEL, per germline (reference sequence). The CDR3 has 14 residues. This CDR3 is CASSQENRGRAVDF. CDR3 bases: TGTGCCAGCAGCCAAGAAAATCGAGGGAGGGCGGTGGATTTT.

This chain connects TRBV3-1 (or the pseudogene TRBV3-2) to TRBJ2-7; 8 nucleotides agree with TRBD2. Germline loops: CDR1 LGHDT, CDR2 YNNKEL (reference sequence). V trimming: 3 bases; J trimming: 3 bases; junction bases outside the gene matches: 10. The CDR3 is made up of 16 amino acids. The CDR3 coding sequence is TGTGCCAGCAGCCAGTCCTTCGGGAGGGGGTTCTACGAGCAGTACTTC. It translates to CASSQSFGRGFYEQYF.

The V gene is TRBV6-1, the J gene TRBJ2-7, with 7 bases matching TRBD1. The CDR3 runs 14 residues. Germline assignment: CDR1 MNHNS and CDR2 SASEGT. V shed 3 bases, J shed 1 base, and the junction held 3 bases outside the gene matches. The CDR3 loop reads CASSDRRGSYEQYF. CDR3 in DNA: TGTGCCAGCAGTGATCGCAGGGGGTCCTACGAGCAGTACTTC.

This chain uses TRBV27 with TRBJ1-5; possible D gene TRBD1, 6 bases. CDR1 MNHEY and CDR2 SMNVEV come from the germline V gene (reference sequence). This CDR3 spans 14 amino acids. V was clipped by 5 bases and J by 4 bases, with 12 bases between them. The CDR3 DNA follows: TGTGCCAGCAGTCCATCCGGACAGAATCAGCCCCAGCATTTT. It is translated as CASSPSGQNQPQHF.

V gene TRBV7-3 combines with J gene TRBJ1-1; tentatively, D is TRBD1 (6 bases). V was trimmed by 5 bases and J by 6 bases, leaving 19 bases between them. Germline CDR1 reads SGHTA; CDR2 reads FQGTGA. This CDR3 is built from 15 residues. The CDR3 DNA follows: TGTGCCAGCAGCCCCCGTGGCAGGGGTTACTCTGAAGCTTTCTTT. Its translation: CASSPRGRGYSEAFF. Full variable domain (outside the CDR3, taken from reference TRBV7-3 and TRBJ1-1): GAGVSQTPSNKVTEKGKYVELRCDPISGHTALYWYRQSLGQGPEFLIYFQGTGAADDSGLPNDRFFAVRPEGSVSTLKIQRTERGDSAVYLCASSPRGRGYSEAFFGQGTRLTVV.

J is TRBJ1-5 and V is TRBV30; TRBD1 aligns across 8 bases. Germline V gene data show CDR1 as GTSNPN and CDR2 as SVGIG (reference sequence). V shed 1 base and J 7 bases; nucleotides not matched to a gene: 3. This CDR3 spans 13 amino acids. The chain's CDR3 is CAWSGQGRQPQHF. As DNA, the CDR3 is TGTGCCTGGAGTGGACAGGGGAGGCAGCCCCAGCATTTT.

There are a few counts of this clone. The chain couples TRBV12-3 or TRBV12-4 to TRBJ1-3; D gene uncertain. Trimming left V 8 bases short and J 4 bases short, with 12 bases between. This CDR3 is 13 amino acids long. DNA of the CDR3: TGTGCCAGCCGACTGGTTGGAGGAAACACCATATATTTT. Translating it yields CASRLVGGNTIYF.

This clone was found a few times. V and J are TRBV4-2 and TRBJ1-6, with D unclear. Trimming left V 0 bases short and J 7 bases short, with 10 bases between. This CDR3 comprises 15 residues. The V gene's germline CDR1 is LGHNA and CDR2 YNFKEQ. The CDR3 spells CASSQDLFGNSPLHF. As DNA, the CDR3 is TGTGCCAGCAGCCAAGATCTTTTCGGGAATTCACCCCTCCACTTT.

The gene calls are TRBV6-2 or TRBV6-3 and TRBJ2-2; TRBD1 aligns across 9 bases. Trimming removed 6 bases from V and 6 bases from J; junction bases left unmatched: 2. The CDR3 is 13 amino acids. CDR1 MNHEY and CDR2 SVGEGT come from the germline V gene. The CDR3 bases are TGTGCCAGCAGCCGACAGGGGGCCGGGGAGCTGTTTTTT. It specifies CASSRQGAGELFF.

The V and J genes are TRBV29-1 and TRBJ2-3; TRBD1 aligns across 8 bases. This CDR3 is built from 15 residues. J was trimmed by 4 bases and V by 2 bases; bases with no gene match: 8. The germline gives CDR1 SQVTM, CDR2 ANQGSEA. CDR3 residues: CSVENRQGFADTQYF. The DNA for the CDR3 is TGCAGCGTTGAAAACCGACAGGGGTTCGCAGATACGCAGTATTTT.

In nucleotides, the CDR3 is TGCGCCAGCAGTGAGTTTGGACTTGCGTACGAGCAGTACTTC. The encoded protein is CASSEFGLAYEQYF. V gene TRBV10-2 combines with J gene TRBJ2-7, with D possibly matching TRBD2 (5 bases). The CDR3 contains 14 residues. V was shortened by 1 base and J by 4 bases, with 11 bases between the two germline ends. CDR1 is WSHSY, CDR2 SAAADI, per germline.

This clone was seen a few times. The rearrangement links TRBV7-3 to TRBJ2-5; the D gene is possibly TRBD2 (5 bases). Germline V lookup: CDR1 SGHTA, CDR2 FQGTGA. The CDR3 length is 13 residues. The V and J ends lost 6 bases and 4 bases respectively, with 12 bases between them. CDR3: CASSTEDGETQYF. The DNA of the CDR3 is TGTGCCAGCAGTACGGAGGATGGAGAGACCCAGTACTTC.

V and J are TRBV25-1 and TRBJ2-3; D possibly corresponds to TRBD2 (6 bases). The CDR3 contains 15 residues. Germline CDR1 and CDR2: MGHDK and SYGVNS. V lost 4 bases to trimming and J lost 2 bases, with 13 bases between them. The CDR3 coding sequence is TGTGCCAGCAGTGGTGGTAGCGGTTACACAGATACGCAGTATTTT. Amino acid sequence: CASSGGSGYTDTQYF. Based on the CDR3 plus reference TRBV25-1 and TRBJ2-3, the full variable domain is EADIYQTPRYLVIGTGKKITLECSQTMGHDKMYWYQQDPGMELHLIHYSYGVNSTEKGDLSSESTVSRIRTEHFPLTLESARPSHTSQYLCASSGGSGYTDTQYFGPGTRLTVL.

The gene calls are TRBV28 and TRBJ2-5, with 10 bases matching TRBD2. Germline CDR1 MDHEN, CDR2 SYDVKM. V lost 5 bases to trimming and J lost 4 bases; unmatched junction nucleotides: 10. The CDR3 totals 16 residues. CDR3 sequence (DNA): TGTGCCAGCAGTCCATGGACTAGCGGAGGGAGAGAGACCCAGTACTTC. Its protein is CASSPWTSGGRETQYF. The full variable domain, with the rest looked up from reference TRBV28 and TRBJ2-5, is DVKVTQSSRYLVKRTGEKVFLECVQDMDHENMFWYRQDPGLGLRLIYFSYDVKMKEKGDIPEGYSVSREKKERFSLILESASTNQTSMYLCASSPWTSGGRETQYFGPGTRLLVL.

The chain recombines TRBV19 with TRBJ2-7; 7 positions agree with TRBD1. CDR3 length: 12 residues. J was trimmed by 2 bases and V by 7 bases; bases with no gene match: 2. CDR1 and CDR2 from the germline V gene are LNHDA and SQIVND (reference sequence). Written as DNA, the CDR3 is TGTGCCAGTACCGACAGGGCCTACGAGCAGTACTTC. This encodes CASTDRAYEQYF.

V usage is TRBV5-1 and J usage is TRBJ1-2, with a tentative D call TRBD1 (5 bases). V was shortened by 0 bases and J by 6 bases, with 6 bases between the two germline ends. The length of the CDR3 is 12 residues. Germline V gene lookup returns CDR1 SGHRS and CDR2 YFSETQ. DNA of the CDR3: TGCGCCAGCAGCTTGGTGGACAATGGCTACACCTTC. Translated: CASSLVDNGYTF.